This entry describes one TCR beta chain. No antigen is known for it. The input lacks base qualities; no much larger clone sits a single base away. This entry is derived from a study of PD-L1 blockade in urothelial cancer (dated by TCRdb to about 2017). For the study in its entirety: Every patient began therapy in about 2014 and was given atezolizumab 1,200 mg intravenously every 3 weeks. Blood samples gave a median of 141,255 T cells and tens of thousands of unique TCRs, with a median clonality of 0.080. Pretreatment blood TCR-seq was available for around 29 patients, at least one posttreatment blood collection was obtained for some 25 patients, and tumor TCR-seq was available for some 25 patients. Pretreatment tumor samples, along with matched peripheral blood collected serially before and after atezolizumab treatment, underwent TCR sequencing. Durable clinical benefit meant progression-free survival longer than 6 months, and TCR features were also tested against progression-free and overall survival. About 85% of the roughly 29 patients were identified as males with urothelial cancer of bladder origin, and a prior smoking history was reported by 18 of 29 patients. An ECOG performance status of 0 or 1 was recorded for the patients, and 0 to 3 prior chemotherapy regimens had been received by the patients. In the same patients who had TCR sequencing, pretreatment tumors also underwent whole exome sequencing and RNA sequencing. Blood samples were analyzed at 3 weeks after treatment start (second dose) and at 6 weeks after treatment start. Somatic, immune and clinical correlates of response to PD-L1 blockade with atezolizumab in urothelial cancer were the focus of an exploratory multi-omic analysis. Roughly 9 patients reached durable clinical benefit, while about 20 patients did not. Findings and caveats that apply to the study as a whole: Patients with durable benefit showed greater expansion of tumor-associated TCR clones in peripheral blood 3 weeks after starting treatment (n ≈ 22, p = 0.022). A pretreatment peripheral blood TCR clonality below the median was linked to improved progression-free and overall survival. Because the sample size was small (n ≈ 27) and many exploratory analyses were performed, the results are intended to be hypothesis-generating.

The cohort included 25 to 30 patients with locally advanced or metastatic urothelial carcinoma who were treated at Memorial Sloan Kettering on a trial protocol. Peripheral blood mononuclear cells were collected pretreatment and during treatment, with between 1 and 8 total time points obtained per patient. The Qiagen DNeasy Blood extraction kit was used to purify genomic DNA from total PBMCs and tumor samples. PBMCs were collected pretreatment and during treatment, and were isolated and stored as previously described. Each PCR received spiked-in synthetic TCR analog templates so that absolute template abundance could be estimated from read counts. The immunoSEQ assay used bias-controlled V and J gene primers to amplify TCRbeta CDR3 regions from genomic DNA. Sequencing of rearranged TCRbeta segments was done at approximately 20X coverage. The source study handled its data this way. Sequencing errors were corrected by clustering, and CDR3s were annotated against IMGT so that V, D and J genes could be assigned. Out-of-frame and stop-codon sequences were excluded, and only productive TCRbeta rearrangements were used in downstream analyses. Clonality was calculated as one minus the Shannon entropy normalized by the log of the number of unique productive sequences. Fisher's exact test with Benjamini-Hochberg correction, at a threshold of adjusted p below 0.01, was used to find clones that differed between time points or between blood and tumor. TCRdb holds this immuneACCESS table with in-frame rearrangements only. Some clones are missing; in checked studies, unresolved V genes explain under half, and the rest has no known cause. Clone size and V and J calls were adopted from that table, with D and trimming inferred from the DNA. In this sample the table shows tens of thousands of clones, approximately 83% of which occur a single time. The ten largest clones capture 15% to 20% of the sample.

Between the V and J ends, shortened by 2 bases and 1 base respectively, the junction contains 5 bases. From the cysteine through the phenylalanine, the CDR3 covers 14 amino acids. The read is trimmed to its CDR3 DNA, 42 bases read in frame from base 1. CDR1 and CDR2 are drawn from the germline V gene: SGHNT, YENEEA. Here the sequenced sample was PBMCs, taken around atezolizumab (anti-PD-L1) treatment. This receptor was obtained from a man aged 60 to 75 with urothelial cancer. Rearrangement joined TRBV11-3 to TRBJ2-2, with no confidently assigned D gene. The nucleotide sequence reads as follows: TGTGCCAGCAGCTTATACGGGAACACCGGGGAGCTGTTTTTT. It specifies CASSLYGNTGELFF.